The sequence of this TCR beta chain was determined in a study of T-cell memory formation after mild COVID-19. A few counts support this clonotype. What it binds is unknown. The CDR3 is 15 amino acids. Germline CDR1 SGHAT, CDR2 FQNNGV. Trimming cost V 5 bases and J 0 bases, with 11 bases left between them. Via MiXCR, TCRdb re-called the 5' RACE reads, giving one row per CDR3 protein. Among 85,000 to 120,000 distinct CDR3 sequences listed, around 12% were seen once. General study findings and limits: Pre-infection memory harbored some responding clones, suggesting cross-reactive memory joined. Day 15 to 85 contractors were CD4/CD8 balanced; later expanders leaned CD4+. Shrinking CD4+ clones resided mostly in CM and EM, and CD8+ ones in EMRA.

The sample was PBMCs or a T cell subset sorted from them (not recorded which). This TCR derives from an adult woman who had mild COVID-19 (a few samples of this study predate the infection). Cell type and time point are not known. The chain recombines TRBV11-2 with TRBJ1-3, with D perhaps matching TRBD1 (6 bases). The CDR3, as DNA: TGTGCCAGCAGCCAAACAGGGCTCTCTGGAAACACCATATATTTT. It encodes CASSQTGLSGNTIYF.